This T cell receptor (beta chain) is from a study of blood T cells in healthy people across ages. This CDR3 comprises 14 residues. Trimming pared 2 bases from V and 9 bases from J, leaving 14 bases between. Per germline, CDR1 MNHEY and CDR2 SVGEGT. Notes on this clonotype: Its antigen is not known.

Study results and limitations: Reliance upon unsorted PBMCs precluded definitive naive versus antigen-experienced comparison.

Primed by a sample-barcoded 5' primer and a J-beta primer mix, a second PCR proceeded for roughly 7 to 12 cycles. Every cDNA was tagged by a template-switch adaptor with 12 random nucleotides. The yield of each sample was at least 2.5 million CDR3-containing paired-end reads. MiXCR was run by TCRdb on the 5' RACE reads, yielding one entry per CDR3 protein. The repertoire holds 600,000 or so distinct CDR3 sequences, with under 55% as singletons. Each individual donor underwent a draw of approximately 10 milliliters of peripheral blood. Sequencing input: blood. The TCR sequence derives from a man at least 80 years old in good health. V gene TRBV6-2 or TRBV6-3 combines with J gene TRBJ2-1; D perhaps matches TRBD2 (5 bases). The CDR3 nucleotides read TGTGCCAGCAGTTACGGGCGGGTACTAGGTGAGCAGTTCTTC. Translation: CASSYGRVLGEQFF.